These 13 T cell receptor beta chains share one sample of origin, sequenced in a study of CD8 T cells in ankylosing spondylitis. TCRdb analysed the 5' RACE reads with MiXCR anew, one entry per CDR3 protein. The sample carries some 700,000 distinct CDR3 sequences, 15% to 20% recorded once. Study-level findings and limits: A motif in TCR beta, a set of eight highly homologous variants, appeared characteristic of ankylosing spondylitis blood.

Their specific antigens are unknown. What was sequenced was blood, either unsorted or a sorted T cell fraction (not recorded which). These receptors all come from a male donor with ankylosing spondylitis.

The chain couples TRBV15 to TRBJ2-7; D assignment may be TRBD1 or TRBD2 (5 bases each). There are 13 residues in the CDR3. CDR1 and CDR2 (germline): LNHNV, YYDKDF (reference sequence). With 0 bases removed from V and 8 bases from J, the gap between germline ends came to 11 bases. The CDR3 DNA follows: TGTGCCACCAGCAGAGATATAGGGGACCAGCAGTACTTC. Translated, it gives CATSRDIGDQQYF.

There are a few counts of this clonotype. The chain uses TRBV4-1 and TRBJ2-2; 10 bases fit TRBD2. Germline V lookup: CDR1 MGHRA, CDR2 YSYEKL. Trimming cost V 3 bases and J 3 bases; bases outside gene matches: 4. This CDR3 spans 16 amino acids. The CDR3 protein is CASSQGSGRYTGELFF. The CDR3 DNA reads TGCGCCAGCAGCCAGGGTAGCGGGAGGTACACCGGGGAGCTGTTTTTT.

Ten or more counts support this clonotype. The CDR3 sequence: CASSLSGIHNEQFF. DNA of the CDR3: TGTGCCAGCAGCTTGTCCGGGATCCACAATGAGCAGTTCTTC. The rearrangement links TRBV7-9 to TRBJ2-1; maybe TRBD2 (5 bases). Trimming left V 3 bases short and J 5 bases short, with 11 bases between. Germline CDR1 reads SEHNR; CDR2 reads FQNEAQ (reference sequence). The CDR3 is made up of 14 amino acids.

The chain is built from TRBV5-6 and TRBJ1-1; 11 bases fit TRBD1. Germline V CDR1 and CDR2: SGHDT, YYEEEE. V lost 6 bases and J lost 9; bases outside the gene matches: 10. The CDR3 loop spans 14 amino acids. The CDR3 region has the DNA TGTGCCAGCACCGACGGACAGGGGGCCCCAAAAGCTTTCTTT. This codes for CASTDGQGAPKAFF.

In this sample, this clonotype turned up a few times. The gene calls are TRBV4-1 and TRBJ2-7; possibly TRBD1 or TRBD2 for D (5 bases each). CDR1 and CDR2 from the germline V gene are MGHRA and YSYEKL. The V and J ends lost 1 base and 0 bases respectively, with 10 bases between them. The CDR3 has 15 amino acids. As DNA, the CDR3 is TGCGCCAGCAGCCAAGTCCGGGACCTCTCCTACGAGCAGTACTTC. Protein: CASSQVRDLSYEQYF.

This clonotype came up many times. The chain links TRBV12-3 or TRBV12-4 to TRBJ2-5, with 7 bases fitting TRBD1. The CDR3 has 14 residues. V shed 7 bases and J 5 bases; nucleotides not matched to a gene: 10. CDR3 residues: CASTSQGFGETQYF. For the CDR3, the DNA is TGTGCCAGCACCTCACAGGGGTTCGGGGAGACCCAGTACTTC.

The genes are TRBV7-9 and TRBJ2-1; maybe TRBD2 (7 bases). The CDR3 has 16 residues. The germline gives CDR1 SEHNR, CDR2 FQNEAQ (reference sequence). Trimming removed 3 bases from V and 10 bases from J, with 22 bases in between. The CDR3 region has the DNA TGTGCCAGCAGCTTCGAGGGAACAGGGAGGGGAGAGGAGCAGTTCTTC. This sequence encodes CASSFEGTGRGEEQFF.

This clonotype was recorded many times. The chain employs TRBV12-3 or TRBV12-4 and TRBJ2-5; 11 bases agree with TRBD2. V trimming: 7 bases; J trimming: 1 base; junction bases outside the gene matches: 5. The CDR3 is 15 amino acids. This chain's CDR3 is CASTPSGGIQETQYF. In nucleotides, the CDR3 is TGTGCCAGCACACCTAGCGGGGGGATCCAAGAGACCCAGTACTTC.

This clonotype turned up a few times. The V and J genes are TRBV6-1 and TRBJ2-3; unclear D gene. Germline V gene data show CDR1 as MNHNS and CDR2 as SASEGT. CDR3 length: 18 amino acids. V lost 6 bases, J lost 0 bases, and 22 bases lay in between. The CDR3 is CASRRFKRPATSTDTQYF. CDR3 coding DNA: TGTGCCAGCAGAAGATTTAAACGGCCAGCAACTAGCACAGATACGCAGTATTTT.

The chain joins TRBV20-1 to TRBJ1-3; the D is unclear. V was cut by 1 base and J by 3 bases, with 1 base left in between. Germline assignment: CDR1 DFQATT and CDR2 SNEGSKA (reference sequence). The CDR3 contains 11 residues. The CDR3 DNA follows: TGCAGTGCTAGAGTTGGAAACACCATATATTTT. This translates into CSARVGNTIYF.

This chain connects TRBV20-1 to TRBJ1-1; D call uncertain. In germline, CDR1 is DFQATT, CDR2 SNEGSKA (reference sequence). The CDR3 sequence is 11 residues long. Between the trimmed V and J ends, which lost 6 bases and 3 bases, there was a span of 8 bases. The chain's CDR3 is CSAGLDTEAFF. DNA for the CDR3: TGCAGTGCCGGACTTGACACTGAAGCTTTCTTT.

The V and J genes are TRBV6-5 and TRBJ2-1; D perhaps matches TRBD1 (5 bases). The CDR3 loop spans 15 amino acids. Germline V gene data show CDR1 as MNHEY and CDR2 as SVGAGI. The V gene lost 0 bases and the J gene lost 8 bases, with 14 bases spanning the gap. The CDR3 sequence is CASSYSGRVADEQFF. CDR3 coding DNA: TGTGCCAGCAGTTACTCGGGCAGGGTGGCAGATGAGCAGTTCTTC.

There are a few counts of this clonotype. The chain joins TRBV20-1 to TRBJ2-7; TRBD2 agrees at 8 bases. The germline V gene has CDR1 DFQATT and CDR2 SNEGSKA (reference sequence). This CDR3 has 15 residues. Trimming at V came to 0 bases and at J to 0 bases, leaving 4 bases not matched to a gene. CDR3 amino acids: CSARDFSGNSYEQYF. The CDR3 nucleotides are TGCAGTGCTAGAGATTTTAGCGGGAACTCCTACGAGCAGTACTTC.